Each of the 7 T cell receptor beta chains below was sequenced from the same sample in a study of control samples from healthy donors and cancer patients. Sequencing was performed with immunoSEQ multiplex PCR; in TCRdb, only in-frame clones are kept and a portion is missing. The sample lists 25,000 to 30,000 clones, roughly 85% occurring once. The material sequenced was PBMCs. The source is a woman aged 55-69 years with head and neck cancer.

This chain uses TRBV15 with TRBJ2-7; D may match TRBD1 or TRBD2 (6 bases each). This CDR3 region has 13 residues. CDR1 is LNHNV and CDR2 is YYDKDF in the germline V gene (reference sequence). V gave up 0 bases and J gave up 4 bases, with 7 bases separating them. In nucleotides, the CDR3 is TGTGCCACCAGCAGAGAAGGGGGGTACGAGCAGTACTTC. Translating it yields CATSREGGYEQYF. The full variable domain, in which reference TRBV15 and TRBJ2-7 provide the parts outside the CDR3, is DAMVIQNPRYQVTQFGKPVTLSCSQTLNHNVMYWYQQKSSQAPKLLFHYYDKDFNNEADTPDNFQSRRPNTSFCFLDIRSPGLGDTAMYLCATSREGGYEQYFGPGTRLTVT.

The CDR3 sequence: CASSTTSAGPYEQYF. Here the CDR3 DNA reads TGTGCCAGCAGTACCACTAGCGCAGGCCCTTACGAGCAGTACTTC. The V call is TRBV6-5, the J call TRBJ2-7, with TRBD2 identical over 7 bases. This CDR3 spans 15 amino acids. J was trimmed by 4 bases and V by 5 bases; bases with no gene match: 11. Germline V lookup: CDR1 MNHEY, CDR2 SVGAGI.

The rearrangement links TRBV7-2 to TRBJ2-1; D is perhaps TRBD1 (5 bases). CDR1 and CDR2 (germline): SGHTA, FQGNSA. V was shortened by 1 base and J by 2 bases, with 9 bases between the two germline ends. The CDR3 runs to 15 residues. In nucleotides, the CDR3 is TGTGCCAGCAGCTTAGTTAGGACAACCTACAATGAGCAGTTCTTC. Amino acid sequence: CASSLVRTTYNEQFF.

The rearrangement joins TRBV7-3 to TRBJ2-7; a weak D match, TRBD2 (5 bases). V lost 0 bases, J lost 5 bases, and 14 bases lay in between. This CDR3 spans 15 amino acids. Germline CDR1 is SGHTA and CDR2 is FQGTGA. CDR3 amino acids: CASSLTPSTKDEQYF. CDR3 coding DNA: TGTGCCAGCAGCTTAACGCCCTCGACTAAGGACGAGCAGTACTTC.

V and J are TRBV5-5 and TRBJ2-7; D might be TRBD1 (5 bases). Trimming removed 6 bases from V and 3 bases from J, with 22 bases in between. CDR3 length equals 16 residues. Germline V CDR1 and CDR2: SGHKS, YYEKEE (reference sequence). CDR3 nucleotides: TGTGCCAGCACCCCGGTGCTCAGGGCAGGTAGCTACGAGCAGTACTTC. It encodes CASTPVLRAGSYEQYF.

This chain connects TRBV5-8 to TRBJ2-2; tentatively, D is TRBD1 or TRBD2 (5 bases each). The CDR3 consists of 16 residues. Between the trimmed V and J ends, which lost 5 bases and 6 bases, there was a span of 20 bases. The germline V gene has CDR1 SGHTS and CDR2 YDEGEE. CDR3 DNA sequence: TGTGCCAGCAGTTTTGGTCAGGGACGGCCGCCCGGGGAGCTGTTTTTT. Its translation: CASSFGQGRPPGELFF.

This clone was seen just once. The chain couples TRBV5-4 to TRBJ2-5, with 8 nucleotides matching TRBD2. Losses at the gene ends were 4 bases for V and 3 bases for J; bases not matched to a gene: 5. The germline V gene encodes CDR1 SGHNT and CDR2 YYREEE (reference sequence). The CDR3 has 14 residues. CDR3 nucleotides: TGTGCCAGCAGCCCCCATAGCGGGAAAGAGACCCAGTACTTC. As protein: CASSPHSGKETQYF.